This TCR beta chain came from a study of shared clonotypes between healthy human individuals. Overall study context: Those who served as donors were a couple of women and a few men between the ages of 18 and 49. Each donor's CD4 naive and CD4 memory cells filled three plates apiece, CD8 naive two, and CD8 memory one.

About this clone itself: Its antigen is not known.

The donor population consisted of healthy HIV-negative adults with no recent acute infections or vaccinations. Study-wide results and caveats: All-four-donor shared clonotypes had higher generation probabilities than non-shared clonotypes did.

The CDR3 runs 15 residues. From germline, CDR1 is SGHRS and CDR2 YFSETQ. The V gene end was trimmed by 3 bases and the J gene end by 2 bases; junction bases not matched to a gene: 6. Clones were sequenced by immunoSEQ multiplex PCR, and TCRdb holds only the in-frame ones, with some missing. The top ten clones hold about 0.41% of a sample with 2 million to 2.5 million clones, approximately 90% of them seen once. Sequences were obtained from naive CD4+ T cells from PBMCs. Subset meaning: CD45RA+ positively selected. The chain has TRBV5-1 and TRBJ2-7; TRBD2 matches at 9 bases. This receptor was taken from a man aged 18-30 years in good health. Some clones in this sample may be carry-over from other donors' samples. The CDR3 sequence: CASSSAGGPPYEQYF. DNA of the CDR3: TGCGCCAGCAGCTCGGCGGGGGGGCCCCCCTACGAGCAGTACTTC.